This paragraph covers one T cell receptor (beta chain) sequence. Trimming removed 1 base at V and 0 bases at J, with 10 bases between. The CDR3 runs to 16 residues. Looked up from germline, CDR1 is KGHSH and CDR2 is LQKENI. The sample is drawn from a study of blood T cell repertoires in COVID-19. This table comes from immunoSEQ multiplex PCR, and its TCRdb copy is limited to in-frame clones, with some not included. The sample holds around 430,000 clones, approximately 87% seen once. The rearrangement links TRBV18 to TRBJ2-1, with a weak D call TRBD1 (5 bases). What was sequenced was PBMCs or T cells enriched from blood (not recorded which). The clonotype comes from a woman between 45 and 65 years old who had recovered from COVID-19. Here the CDR3 DNA reads TGTGCCAGCTCACCACTGGGCAGGGACTCCTACAATGAGCAGTTCTTC. Amino acid sequence: CASSPLGRDSYNEQFF.